This TCR beta chain was sequenced for a study of OX40 agonist ivuxolimab in advanced cancers. Study-wide context: Recorded diagnoses for dose-escalation patients were hepatocellular carcinoma, melanoma, renal cell or head and neck cancer.

The germline gives CDR1 MNHNS, CDR2 SASEGT. The V end was cut by 8 bases, the J end by 3 bases, with 11 bases between. This CDR3 comprises 12 residues. Remarks on this clone: Antigen specificity is unknown.

TCRdb keeps only in-frame clones here, not all; method: immunoSEQ multiplex PCR. This repertoire shows roughly 71,000 clones, approximately 88% found once; its top ten account for around 0.56%. Overall study findings and caveats: The 0.1-3.0 mg/kg partial responders had among the lowest clonal expansion.

The sequenced sample was CD4+ or CD8+ T cells sorted from blood, obtained in a trial of the OX40 agonist ivuxolimab. The chain carries TRBV6-1 and TRBJ2-7; D is possibly TRBD1 or TRBD2 (5 bases each). The TCR originated in an adult with an advanced solid tumor such as melanoma, head and neck, liver or kidney cancer. This CDR3 reads CASGVRGYEQYF. As DNA, the CDR3 is TGTGCCAGCGGGGTGAGGGGCTACGAGCAGTACTTC.